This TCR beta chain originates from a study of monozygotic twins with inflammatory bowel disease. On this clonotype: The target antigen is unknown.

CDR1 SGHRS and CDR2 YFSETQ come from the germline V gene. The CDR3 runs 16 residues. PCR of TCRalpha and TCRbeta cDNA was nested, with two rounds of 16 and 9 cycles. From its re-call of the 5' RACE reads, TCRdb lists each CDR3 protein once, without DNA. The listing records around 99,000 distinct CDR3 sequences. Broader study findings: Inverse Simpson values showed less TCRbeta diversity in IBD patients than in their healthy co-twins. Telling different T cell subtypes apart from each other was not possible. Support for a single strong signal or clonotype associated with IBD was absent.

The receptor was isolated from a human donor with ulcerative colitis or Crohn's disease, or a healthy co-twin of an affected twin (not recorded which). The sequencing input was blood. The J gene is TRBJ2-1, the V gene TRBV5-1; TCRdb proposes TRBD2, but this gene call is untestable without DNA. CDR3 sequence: CASSSLLAGVYNEQFF. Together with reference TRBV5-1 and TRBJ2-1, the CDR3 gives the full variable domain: KAGVTQTPRYLIKTRGQQVTLSCSPISGHRSVSWYQQTPGQGLQFLFEYFSETQRNKGNFPGRFSGRQFSNSRSEMNVSTLELGDSALYLCASSSLLAGVYNEQFFGPGTRLTVL.